This T cell receptor (beta chain) appears in the sequencing data of a study of blood T cell repertoires in COVID-19. Libraries were prepared by immunoSEQ multiplex PCR; TCRdb keeps only in-frame clonotypes and omits some of them. This table has about 140,000 clones, roughly 85% appearing once. The CDR3 loop spans 14 amino acids. Germline V gene data show CDR1 as LNHDA and CDR2 as SQIVND (reference sequence). V was cut by 7 bases and J by 2 bases, with 12 bases left in between. The chain uses TRBV19 and TRBJ2-1; D not resolved. Sequences were obtained from peripheral blood. The TCR was taken from a man aged 60 to 75 with acute or convalescent COVID-19. The CDR3 nucleotides read TGTGCCAGTACCCCCGCTATTACCTACAATGAGCAGTTCTTC. Its translation: CASTPAITYNEQFF.